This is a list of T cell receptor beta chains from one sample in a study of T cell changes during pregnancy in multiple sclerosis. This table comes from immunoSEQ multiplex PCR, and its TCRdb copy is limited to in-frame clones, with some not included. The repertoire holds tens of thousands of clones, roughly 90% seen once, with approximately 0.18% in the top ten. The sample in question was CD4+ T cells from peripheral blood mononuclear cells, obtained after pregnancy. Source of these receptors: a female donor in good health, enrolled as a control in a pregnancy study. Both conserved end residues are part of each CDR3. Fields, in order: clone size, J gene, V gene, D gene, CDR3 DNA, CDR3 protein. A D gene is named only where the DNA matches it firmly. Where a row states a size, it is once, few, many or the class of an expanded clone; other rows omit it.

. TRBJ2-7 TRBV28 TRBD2 TGTGCCAGCAGTACCAGCGGGGGGCGGTCCTACGAGCAGTACTTC CASSTSGGRSYEQYF
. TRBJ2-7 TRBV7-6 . TGTGCCAGCAGCTTGGACAGAACCTACGAGCAGTACTTC CASSLDRTYEQYF
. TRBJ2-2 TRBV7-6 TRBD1 TGTGCCAGCAGCCAATACAGGGGGGACACCGGGGAGCTGTTTTTT CASSQYRGDTGELFF
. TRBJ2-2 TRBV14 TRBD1 TGTGCCAGCAGCTCCAACCCCGGGACAGGGGTCACCGGGGAGCTGTTTTTT CASSSNPGTGVTGELFF
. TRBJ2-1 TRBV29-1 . TGCAGCGTTGATGGCAGAGGGCCCAATGAGCAGTTCTTC CSVDGRGPNEQFF
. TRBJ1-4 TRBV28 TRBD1 TGTGCCAGCAGTTTAAGCGGACAGGGGGGATTAGTCAGTGAAAAACTGTTTTTT CASSLSGQGGLVSEKLFF
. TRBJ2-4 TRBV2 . TGTGCCAGCAGTCAAGAGCGTTTAGCCAAAAACATTCAGTACTTC CASSQERLAKNIQYF
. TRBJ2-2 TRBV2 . TGTGCCAGCAGTGATCAAGCGCTGAGCACCGGGGAGCTGTTTTTT CASSDQALSTGELFF
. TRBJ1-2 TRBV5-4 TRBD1 TGTGCCAGCAAACCGGGACAGGAGGTACATGGCTACACCTTC CASKPGQEVHGYTF
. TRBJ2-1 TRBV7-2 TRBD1 TGTGCCAGCCTTCGGGACAGGGCGTACAATGAGCAGTTCTTC CASLRDRAYNEQFF
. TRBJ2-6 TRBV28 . TGTGCCAGCAGTCCCCTACCCCAGGGTCCACCGACCAACGTCCTGACTTTC CASSPLPQGPPTNVLTF
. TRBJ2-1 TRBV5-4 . TGTGCCAGCAGTTTTCCCGGGTCACGGGAATTCTTC CASSFPGSREFF
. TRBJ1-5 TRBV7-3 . TGTGCCAGCAGTCCTAACAGGGATCAGCCCCAGCATTTT CASSPNRDQPQHF
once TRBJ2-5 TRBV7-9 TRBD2 TGTGCCAGCAGCTTGGGGACTAGCGGGGGGGCAGAGACCCAGTACTTC CASSLGTSGGAETQYF
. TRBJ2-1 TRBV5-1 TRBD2 TGCGCCAGCAGCCCGCGGGGGGCCAGCTCCTACAATGAGCAGTTCTTC CASSPRGASSYNEQFF
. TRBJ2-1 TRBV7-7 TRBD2 TGTGCTAGCAGCTTAGCTCTCGGGGGGATGAATGAGCAGTTCTTC CASSLALGGMNEQFF
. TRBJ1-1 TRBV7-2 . TGTGCCAGCAGCTTTGAAAAGGGAGTGAGGACGAACACTGAAGCTTTCTTT CASSFEKGVRTNTEAFF
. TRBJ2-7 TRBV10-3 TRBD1 TGTGCCATCAGAGGGGACAGCCGAACCTACGAGCAGTACTTC CAIRGDSRTYEQYF
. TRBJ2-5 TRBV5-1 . TGCGCCAGCAGCTTTTCCGCGGGGGCCCTCCAAGAGACCCAGTACTTC CASSFSAGALQETQYF
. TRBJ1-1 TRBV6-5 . TGTGCCAGCAGGGGGCCGGACACAAGGAGCGCTGAAGCTTTCTTT CASRGPDTRSAEAFF
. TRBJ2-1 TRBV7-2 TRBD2 TGTGCCAGCAGCCCAACACTAGCGGGGAGCTCCTACAATGAGCAGTTCTTC CASSPTLAGSSYNEQFF
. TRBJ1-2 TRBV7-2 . TGTGCCAGCAGCGCAGACACTTCAGGGGCTTATGGCTACACCTTC CASSADTSGAYGYTF
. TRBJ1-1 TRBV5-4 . TGTGCCAGCAGCTTGACCCCTTCGGGCACTGAAGCTTTCTTT CASSLTPSGTEAFF
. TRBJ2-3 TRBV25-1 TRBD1 TGTGCCAGCAACAATGGACAGGGTCAGGGTACGCAGTATTTT CASNNGQGQGTQYF
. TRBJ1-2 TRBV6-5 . TGTGCCAGCAGCCCCGGACAGTTTGGTGGCTACACCTTC CASSPGQFGGYTF
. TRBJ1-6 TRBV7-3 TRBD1 TGTGCCAGCAGAGGGGACAGGAGTAATTCACCCCTCCACTTT CASRGDRSNSPLHF
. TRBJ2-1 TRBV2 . TGTGCCAGCAGGGGAGACTCCTCCTACAATGAGCAGTTCTTC CASRGDSSYNEQFF
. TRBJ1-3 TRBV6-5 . TGTGCCAGCACGGGGAGCTCTGGAAACACCATATATTTT CASTGSSGNTIYF
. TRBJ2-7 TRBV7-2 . TGTGCCAGCCTAATCCAGGGGATCTCCTACGAGCAGTACTTC CASLIQGISYEQYF
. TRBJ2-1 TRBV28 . TGTGCCAGCAGTTTCCTCGCTACAGTTGACAATGAGCAGTTCTTC CASSFLATVDNEQFF